What follows is one T cell receptor (beta chain) and its context. The antigen is unknown. This record belongs to a study of long-term antiretroviral therapy in people with HIV. Study-wide findings and caveats: Investigators report no available data on ART adherence, viral resistance or therapy changes.

V lost 0 bases to trimming and J lost 0 bases; unmatched junction nucleotides: 4. The CDR3 totals 16 residues. CDR1 SGDLS and CDR2 YYNGEE come from the germline V gene. Until DNA extraction, the samples held between 1-10 million cryopreserved PBMC. Running of the v3.0 immunoSEQ assay took place at survey level. Using immunoSEQ multiplex PCR, the repertoire was profiled, and TCRdb retains in-frame clones only, with some absent. This table holds some 29,000 clones, roughly 88% found once. Sequenced here: unsorted PBMCs, sampled 0.5 years after starting antiretroviral therapy. The chain is built from TRBV9 and TRBJ2-5; 8 nucleotides agree with TRBD1. This TCR was sampled from a woman between 18 and 30 years old with HIV. CDR3 coding DNA: TGTGCCAGCAGCGTAGGTCACAGGGGGTACCAAGAGACCCAGTACTTC. Translated: CASSVGHRGYQETQYF.